The present entry profiles one T cell receptor beta chain with its context. Its antigen is unknown. No much larger clonotype is one base removed from it; base qualities were not supplied. The label giving this sample's time point can be read as: about 28 days (+/-7) after the second vaccine dose. AZD1222 recipients given second doses at about 4 weeks or at about 12 weeks were pooled, since spike-specific TCR depth and breadth were not found to differ between the two schedules. Vaccinee samples were obtained from the UK trials COV001 and COV002, which included a single-blind randomized controlled phase 2/3 trial of AZD1222 (ChAdOx1 nCoV-19) in healthy adults. Trial participant PBMC samples were collected at day 0 and day 28 after the second dose for TCRbeta chain sequencing. The sample comes from a study of T cell responses to AZD1222 COVID-19 vaccine (dated by TCRdb to about 2021). Broadly, across the study: TCR sequencing covered 230 or so trial participants: 207 given two doses of AZD1222 and about 26 given two doses of MenACWY control vaccine. Enrollment into the trials was organized by age into subgroups of 18-55, 56-69 and 70-plus years, and those subgroups contained approximately 150, 30 and 60 TCR-sequenced participants, respectively.

The CDR3 regions of human TCRbeta chains were analyzed by immunosequencing. The study's processing was this. TCRs in the repertoires were matched against a reference library of SARS-CoV-2-specific TCRs that had been generated with the MIRA antigen-specificity platform. Breadth was defined as the fraction of unique TCRs that were SARS-CoV-2-associated, and depth was defined as the fraction of total T cells that were SARS-CoV-2-associated. Using the MIRA data, each spike-specific TCR was assigned both to the spike region to which the TCR was reactive and to a CD4 or CD8 class. Log10-transformed breadth and depth values were compared by one-way ANOVA with Sidak's multiple comparisons tests. TCRdb holds this immuneACCESS table with in-frame rearrangements only. Some clones are missing; in checked studies, unresolved V genes explain under half, and the rest has no known cause. V and J calls plus clone size are reproduced from that table; the DNA served to infer D and trimming. The sample table holds roughly 200,000 clones, of which approximately 89% were seen once. Over 1.5% of the sample lies in the top ten.

Here is what the overall study found, with its caveats: Vaccine-associated CD4 TCRs spanned the whole spike protein, with dominant responses in regions 160-218 and 743-854. Conclusions about previously exposed vaccinees are limited, since just five or six AZD1222 recipients were seropositive for SARS-CoV-2 at baseline. A significant rise in spike-specific TCR breadth and depth was observed after two AZD1222 doses relative to day 0 and relative to MenACWY recipients. The 56-69-year group was small, and its depth increase did not reach significance, likely because of low power. Participants were mostly white British, with more females than males. The authors suggested clonal diversity may have been underestimated. Reportedly, almost half of the unique spike-specific TCRs recognized epitopes lying outside the regions that are mutated in the B.1.351 and B.1.1.7 variants. Because no samples from the day 14 peak response were available, repertoires could be characterized only after the peak T cell response.

The CDR3 covers 12 residues, taking in both the cysteine and the phenylalanine. Here the CDR3 DNA is all that survives: 36 bases in frame from base 1. The germline V gene gives CDR1 as SGDLS and CDR2 as YYNGEE. Trimming leaves V shorter by 6 bases and J shorter by 10 bases, with the junction holding 5 bases beyond the gene matches. This specimen was peripheral blood, taken 28 days after the second AZD1222 dose. The source of this sequence is an adult who received the AZD1222 COVID-19 vaccine. The chain joins TRBV9 to TRBJ2-1, with TRBD1 matching 9 junction bases. The encoded CDR3 is CASKGQGQEQFF. The nucleotides are TGTGCCAGCAAGGGACAGGGACAAGAGCAGTTCTTC.